The present T cell receptor beta chain was sequenced within a study of T cell responses to AZD1222 COVID-19 vaccine. This CDR3 is built from 14 residues. V was pared by 2 bases and J by 6 bases, with 14 bases between. Looked up from germline, CDR1 is SGHRS and CDR2 is YFSETQ. General study findings and limits: Spike-specific TCR breadth and depth went up after people got two AZD1222 doses. Clonal diversity may have been underestimated in mostly white British donors.

Method: immunoSEQ multiplex PCR; TCRdb's copy keeps in-frame clones and lacks some. Altogether 65,000 to 100,000 clones are present, more than 70% being singletons, with the ten largest covering around 20%. Worth noting for this clone: Its antigen is currently unknown.

This receptor was taken from an adult in good health. This chain uses TRBV5-1 with TRBJ1-1; D may be TRBD1 (5 bases). Sequenced material: peripheral blood, taken on day 0 of AZD1222 vaccination. CDR3: CASSLEAGPAEAFF. The CDR3 DNA sequence: TGCGCCAGCAGCTTAGAGGCGGGACCTGCTGAAGCTTTCTTT. Variable domain in full (rest from reference TRBV5-1 and TRBJ1-1): KAGVTQTPRYLIKTRGQQVTLSCSPISGHRSVSWYQQTPGQGLQFLFEYFSETQRNKGNFPGRFSGRQFSNSRSEMNVSTLELGDSALYLCASSLEAGPAEAFFGQGTRLTVV.